The 24 T cell receptor beta chains in this list originate from one sample, sequenced in a study of shared clonotypes between healthy human individuals. Clones were read by immunoSEQ multiplex PCR, and TCRdb kept only the in-frame ones, dropping some. Here the sample spans under 650,000 clones, about 96% being singletons. Sequencing was done on a sample of naive CD4+ T cells sorted from blood. Subset here: CD45RA+ positively selected. The receptor set was obtained from a woman younger than 45 in good health.

V usage is TRBV4-1 and J usage is TRBJ2-5; D not certain. V lost 4 bases and J 4 bases, leaving 22 bases between the germline ends. The CDR3 spans 17 residues. Germline CDR1 and CDR2: MGHRA and YSYEKL. The DNA of the CDR3 is TGCGCCAGCAGCCCCCAACTGGCAGGTCCCACCCTAGAGACCCAGTACTTC. Its translation: CASSPQLAGPTLETQYF.

The gene calls are TRBV5-1 and TRBJ2-1, with D perhaps matching TRBD1 (6 bases). The germline CDR1 and CDR2 sequences are SGHRS and YFSETQ. The V end was cut by 6 bases, the J end by 4 bases, with 14 bases between. The CDR3 length is 14 residues. The CDR3 DNA reads as TGCGCCAGCACCCCCCCAGGGGCGTACAATGAGCAGTTCTTC. Its translation: CASTPPGAYNEQFF. Looking up the rest from reference TRBV5-1 and TRBJ2-1 gives the full variable domain: KAGVTQTPRYLIKTRGQQVTLSCSPISGHRSVSWYQQTPGQGLQFLFEYFSETQRNKGNFPGRFSGRQFSNSRSEMNVSTLELGDSALYLCASTPPGAYNEQFFGPGTRLTVL.

V and J are TRBV5-1 and TRBJ1-3; D uncertain. The germline CDR1 and CDR2 sequences are SGHRS and YFSETQ. Trimming took 3 bases from V and 0 from J, leaving 7 bases between them. This CDR3 region has 14 residues. CDR3 bases: TGCGCCAGCAGCTCGGCGACCTCTGGAAACACCATATATTTT. The encoded protein is CASSSATSGNTIYF.

The CDR3, as DNA: TGTGCCAGCAGGGCGGGACTATCCTACGAGCAGTACTTC. Amino acid sequence: CASRAGLSYEQYF. This rearrangement joins TRBV5-8 to TRBJ2-7, with 7 nucleotides matching TRBD2. The length of the CDR3 is 13 residues. J lost 1 base, V lost 5 bases, and 3 bases had no gene match. Germline lookup yields CDR1 SGHTS and CDR2 YDEGEE.

The chain links TRBV13 to TRBJ1-3; a weak D match, TRBD1 (6 bases). Germline loops: CDR1 PRHDT, CDR2 FYEKMQ (reference sequence). V lost 8 bases, J lost 0 bases, and 11 bases lay in between. The CDR3 consists of 14 residues. The CDR3 DNA sequence: TGTGCCAGCGGGGACATGAGCTCTGGAAACACCATATATTTT. Protein product: CASGDMSSGNTIYF.

V and J are TRBV5-1 and TRBJ2-7; tentatively, D is TRBD1 (5 bases). This CDR3 contains 15 residues. Between the trimmed V and J ends, which lost 4 bases and 0 bases, there was a span of 14 bases. Germline-derived CDR1 and CDR2 are SGHRS and YFSETQ. The CDR3, as DNA: TGCGCCAGCAGCGGTACAGGCGAAAGCTCCTACGAGCAGTACTTC. It codes for CASSGTGESSYEQYF.

Only one count was recorded for this clone. The chain couples TRBV30 to TRBJ2-5, with 13 bases identical to TRBD2. The J call may be wrong; the DNA end is better matched by TRBJ2-7. This CDR3 is built from 15 residues. Germline CDR1 reads GTSNPN; CDR2 reads SVGIG (reference sequence). The chain's CDR3 is CAWSVGLAGASEQYF. DNA for the CDR3: TGTGCCTGGAGTGTAGGACTAGCGGGAGCTAGCGAGCAGTACTTC.

Concerning this clone: One end of the junction is discordant with germline, which a read error may explain. The chain joins TRBV10-3 to TRBJ2-1, with D possibly called TRBD1 or TRBD2 (7 bases each). The CDR3 contains 13 residues. CDR1 and CDR2 (germline): ENHRY, SYGVKD. CDR3 in amino acids: CAISLQGRERLVF. The CDR3 DNA reads TGTGCCATCAGTCTACAGGGGCGGGAGAGGCTGGTCTTC.

V usage is TRBV5-1 and J usage is TRBJ2-7, with 10 bases fitting TRBD1. J lost 5 bases, V lost 7 bases, and 9 bases had no gene match. Germline V gives CDR1 SGHRS, CDR2 YFSETQ. The CDR3 extends over 14 amino acids. CDR3 sequence: CASSGTGVFHEQYF. CDR3 nucleotides: TGCGCCAGCTCCGGGACAGGGGTTTTCCACGAGCAGTACTTC.

This chain uses TRBV30 with TRBJ2-2; D call uncertain. Trimming took 8 bases from V and 0 from J, leaving 16 bases between them. This CDR3 comprises 15 residues. CDR1 and CDR2 (germline): GTSNPN, SVGIG (reference sequence). Here the CDR3 reads CASRIGPSNTGELFF. DNA for the CDR3: TGTGCCAGCCGGATCGGACCGTCGAACACCGGGGAGCTGTTTTTT.

The J gene is TRBJ2-7, the V gene TRBV11-2, with 9 nucleotides matching TRBD1. The CDR3 runs to 15 residues. The V segment lost 4 bases and the J segment 2 bases; nucleotides outside the gene matches: 6. Germline lookup yields CDR1 SGHAT and CDR2 FQNNGV. CDR3 amino acids: CASSSSGTGPYEQYF. CDR3 nucleotides: TGTGCCAGCAGCTCCTCCGGGACAGGGCCCTACGAGCAGTACTTC. Using reference TRBV11-2 and TRBJ2-7 for the parts outside the CDR3, the full variable domain is EAGVAQSPRYKIIEKRQSVAFWCNPISGHATLYWYQQILGQGPKLLIQFQNNGVVDDSQLPKDRFSAERLKGVDSTLKIQPAKLEDSAVYLCASSSSGTGPYEQYFGPGTRLTVT.

The V and J genes are TRBV6-1 and TRBJ2-1, with 11 positions matching TRBD2. V was pared by 3 bases and J by 6 bases, with 4 bases of the junction left unmatched. CDR3 length: 15 amino acids. CDR1 MNHNS and CDR2 SASEGT come from the germline V gene. The CDR3 loop reads CASSERGLAGNEQFF. CDR3 sequence (DNA): TGTGCCAGCAGTGAGCGAGGACTAGCGGGCAATGAGCAGTTCTTC.

This chain uses TRBV7-2 with TRBJ2-4; D is perhaps TRBD1 or TRBD2 (5 bases each). This CDR3 has 14 residues. Germline CDR1 and CDR2: SGHTA and FQGNSA. Between the trimmed V and J ends, which lost 4 bases and 4 bases, there was a span of 11 bases. CDR3 in DNA: TGTGCCAGCAGCTCTCCGGGACCGAAAAACATTCAGTACTTC. Amino acids: CASSSPGPKNIQYF.

The V and J genes are TRBV27 and TRBJ1-4, with 8 positions matching TRBD1. CDR3 size: 16 residues. With 4 bases clipped from V and 3 bases from J, the junction kept 7 bases outside the gene matches. Germline-derived CDR1 and CDR2 are MNHEY and SMNVEV (reference sequence). In nucleotides, the CDR3 is TGTGCCAGCAGTTCCCGGTGGACAGGGCCTAATGAAAAACTGTTTTTT. It specifies CASSSRWTGPNEKLFF.

CDR3 protein: CASSSPASGRSYEQYF. As DNA, the CDR3 is TGTGCCAGCAGTTCCCCGGCTAGCGGGAGATCGTACGAGCAGTACTTC. The chain uses TRBV28 and TRBJ2-7, with 10 bases fitting TRBD2. This CDR3 comprises 16 residues. J gave up 4 bases and V 4 bases, and 10 bases lay outside the gene matches. From germline, CDR1 is MDHEN and CDR2 SYDVKM.

This chain joins TRBV7-6 and TRBJ2-5; D perhaps matches TRBD2 (6 bases). The tail of the sequence fits TRBJ2-7 better, so the J call may be wrong. Looked up from germline, CDR1 is SGHVS and CDR2 is FNYEAQ. The CDR3 runs 16 residues. CDR3: CASSLMGGVSSYEQYF. As DNA, the CDR3 is TGTGCCAGCAGCTTGATGGGCGGGGTAAGCTCCTACGAGCAGTACTTC.

The chain has TRBV4-2 and TRBJ2-7; D gene unclear. Germline-derived CDR1 and CDR2 are LGHNA and YNFKEQ. With 0 bases removed from V and 4 bases from J, the gap between germline ends came to 10 bases. This CDR3 has 14 residues. The CDR3 DNA reads as TGTGCCAGCAGCCAAGATGGAATGGGATACGAGCAGTACTTC. It translates to CASSQDGMGYEQYF.

This chain links TRBV9 with TRBJ2-3, with 13 nucleotides matching TRBD2. Germline lookup yields CDR1 SGDLS and CDR2 YYNGEE. Unmatched junction bases numbered 6, after V lost 3 bases and J lost 8 bases. The CDR3 totals 15 residues. The CDR3 region is CASSGGLAGDSTQYF. The CDR3 coding sequence is TGTGCCAGCAGCGGCGGACTAGCGGGAGATTCTACGCAGTATTTT.

V is TRBV6-6 and J is TRBJ2-7, with D tentatively TRBD2 (5 bases). This CDR3 contains 14 residues. V was trimmed by 0 bases and J by 3 bases, leaving 9 bases between them. In germline, CDR1 is MNHNY, CDR2 SVGAGI (reference sequence). The CDR3 protein is CASSYSSGFYEQYF. CDR3 DNA: TGTGCCAGCAGTTACTCGAGCGGATTCTACGAGCAGTACTTC.

V is TRBV6-6 and J is TRBJ1-1; the D gene is possibly TRBD1 (5 bases). Germline V gives CDR1 MNHNY, CDR2 SVGAGI (reference sequence). V was clipped by 4 bases and J by 13 bases, with 22 bases between them. The CDR3 is made up of 14 amino acids. For the CDR3, the DNA is TGTGCCAGCAGTTGGGCCGGGACTCTTTGGGATGGTTTCTTT. The encoded protein is CASSWAGTLWDGFF.

The J gene is TRBJ2-7, the V gene TRBV7-9, with D possibly being TRBD2 (6 bases). V shed 2 bases and J shed 0 bases, with 11 bases lying between them. Germline assignment: CDR1 SEHNR and CDR2 FQNEAQ (reference sequence). The CDR3 covers 15 residues. CDR3 amino acids: CASSLKQTSSYEQYF. The CDR3 bases are TGTGCCAGCAGCTTAAAACAGACTAGCTCCTACGAGCAGTACTTC.

The V gene is TRBV6-1, the J gene TRBJ2-1, with a possible D match to TRBD1 (6 bases). The V end was cut by 2 bases, the J end by 6 bases, with 8 bases between. The length of the CDR3 is 13 residues. The germline gives CDR1 MNHNS, CDR2 SASEGT. CDR3 in DNA: TGTGCCAGCAGTGAACAGACAGGCAATGAGCAGTTCTTC. Translating it yields CASSEQTGNEQFF.

The DNA for the CDR3 is TGTGCCAGCAGTTTATATGTGAACACTGAAGCTTTCTTT. This encodes CASSLYVNTEAFF. The chain uses TRBV28 and TRBJ1-1; D not resolved. CDR1 and CDR2 from the germline V gene are MDHEN and SYDVKM. The V end lost 1 base, the J end lost 0 bases, and 3 bases lay between the germline ends. This CDR3 has 13 residues.

The chain is built from TRBV28 and TRBJ1-1, with D maybe TRBD1 (5 bases). Germline CDR1 and CDR2: MDHEN and SYDVKM. Between the trimmed V and J ends, which lost 0 bases and 1 base, there was a span of 9 bases. The CDR3 runs to 15 residues. CDR3: CASSLWGGTNTEAFF. In DNA, the CDR3 is TGTGCCAGCAGTTTATGGGGGGGGACGAACACTGAAGCTTTCTTT.